Reported below is one T cell receptor beta chain. Its antigen is unknown. Unmatched junction bases numbered 5, after V lost 3 bases and J lost 7 bases. The CDR3 totals 13 residues. Germline values: CDR1 SGHRS, CDR2 YFSETQ. These data originate in a study of cytomegalovirus exposure and HLA in healthy donors. Study in general: Counted in an early data release were tens of millions of unique TCRs from HLA-typed donors. Study results and caveats: In a later analysis, productive TCRs from donors in an Asian-associated ancestry cluster reportedly carried fewer N-insertions than the cohort mean. Later work showed greater clonal expansion in HLA-associated TCR beta chains than in equally common others.

The PCR made use of 60 Vbeta and 13 Jbeta primers. TCRdb keeps only in-frame clones here, not all; method: immunoSEQ multiplex PCR. The sample holds about 160,000 clones. The sample was PBMCs. The chain joins TRBV5-1 to TRBJ1-1, with 8 positions matching TRBD1. The receptor comes from a woman aged 45-60 years in good health and CMV-seronegative. CDR3 DNA: TGCGCCAGCAGCTCGGCCGGACAGGGTGAAGCTTTCTTT. This gives the protein CASSSAGQGEAFF.